The 19 T cell receptor beta chains listed next were all sequenced from one sample in a study of blood T cells in healthy people across ages (dated by TCRdb to between 2015 and 2016). Library method: 5' RACE. Sequencing was performed on an Illumina HiSeq 2500. A second about 7 to 12 cycle PCR used a sample-barcoded 5' primer and a J-beta primer mix. Using fastp at Q25 and MiXCR, TCRdb reprocessed the public reads and kept productive beta chains. Each entry merges the rows of one CDR3 protein and shows their most common DNA and genes. In this sample the table shows about 760,000 distinct CDR3 sequences, approximately 53% of which occur a single time. 25% to 30% of the sample lies in the top ten. Sequenced sample: blood. The receptors derive from a man aged 40-50 years in good health.

A remark on this clonotype: The junction shows a germline mismatch at one end, possibly a read error. This sequence joins TRBV5-1 and TRBJ1-6; no reliable D call. Germline assignment: CDR1 SGHRS and CDR2 YFSETQ. The CDR3 length is 16 residues. The CDR3 reads CTSSDTAATHNSPLHF. CDR3 DNA sequence: TGCACCAGCAGCGATACAGCGGCAACTCATAATTCGCCCCTCCACTTT.

The V call is TRBV12-3 or TRBV12-4, the J call TRBJ2-1, with D possibly TRBD2 on 5 matching bases. CDR3 length equals 13 residues. The ends were cut back, 3 bases at V and 9 bases at J, with 12 bases in the middle. CDR3 residues: CASSLASEGEQFF. In nucleotides, the CDR3 is TGTGCCAGCAGTTTGGCCTCAGAGGGTGAGCAGTTCTTC.

V is TRBV13 and J is TRBJ1-2, with D perhaps TRBD1 (5 bases). From germline, CDR1 is PRHDT and CDR2 FYEKMQ (reference sequence). The CDR3 sequence is 14 residues long. Trimming shortened V by 4 bases and J by 3 bases, and 12 bases separated the two germline ends. The CDR3 DNA follows: TGTGCCAGCAGCTCCGGGGGGTTGGACTATGGCTACACCTTC. This gives the protein CASSSGGLDYGYTF.

The rearrangement links TRBV4-1 to TRBJ2-3; maybe TRBD2 (5 bases). Germline-derived CDR1 and CDR2 are MGHRA and YSYEKL. V lost 0 bases and J 1 base, leaving 11 bases between the germline ends. The CDR3 has 16 amino acids. DNA of the CDR3: TGCGCCAGCAGCCAAGACTTAGCGATCGGCACAGATACGCAGTATTTT. It specifies CASSQDLAIGTDTQYF.

This clonotype has a handful of counts. CDR3 protein: CASSTGGGYTF. DNA of the CDR3: TGTGCCAGCAGTACGGGTGGTGGCTACACCTTC. This rearrangement joins TRBV12-3 or TRBV12-4 to TRBJ1-2; D call uncertain. The length of the CDR3 is 11 residues. V was trimmed by 5 bases and J by 7 bases, leaving 8 bases between them.

The V call is TRBV7-9, the J call TRBJ2-7; a weak D match, TRBD2 (6 bases). CDR3 length: 18 residues. Germline CDR1 SEHNR, CDR2 FQNEAQ (reference sequence). The V gene lost 1 base and the J gene lost 9 bases, with 28 bases spanning the gap. The CDR3 DNA reads TGTGCCAGCAGCTTAGGGGTGGGTGTCGGGAGAGATTTGCGCGTGCAGTACTTC. Protein: CASSLGVGVGRDLRVQYF. Using reference TRBV7-9 and TRBJ2-7 for the parts outside the CDR3, the full variable domain is DTGVSQNPRHKITKRGQNVTFRCDPISEHNRLYWYRQTLGQGPEFLTYFQNEAQLEKSRLLSDRFSAERPKGSFSTLEIQRTEQGDSAMYLCASSLGVGVGRDLRVQYFGPGTRLTVT.

The chain carries TRBV7-9 and TRBJ2-7; D gene unclear. The assigned J gene may be wrong: the sequence end matches TRBJ2-5 better. This CDR3 region has 13 residues. CDR1 SEHNR and CDR2 FQNEAQ come from the germline V gene (reference sequence). CDR3 coding DNA: TGTGCCAGCGGACGACACGAGAGGGAGACCCAGTACTTC. Protein: CASGRHERETQYF.

The gene calls are TRBV5-1 and TRBJ1-6; TRBD1 is a possible D gene (6 bases). This CDR3 is 17 amino acids long. The V gene's germline CDR1 is SGHRS and CDR2 YFSETQ. The ends were cut back, 0 bases at V and 9 bases at J, with 19 bases in the middle. The CDR3 DNA follows: TGCGCCAGCAGCTTGGATTCCTCCAGGGGCATCGGTTCACCCCTCCACTTT. It translates to CASSLDSSRGIGSPLHF. The full variable domain, rest sourced from reference TRBV5-1 and TRBJ1-6, is KAGVTQTPRYLIKTRGQQVTLSCSPISGHRSVSWYQQTPGQGLQFLFEYFSETQRNKGNFPGRFSGRQFSNSRSEMNVSTLELGDSALYLCASSLDSSRGIGSPLHFGNGTRLTVT.

Written as DNA, the CDR3 is TGCGCCAGCAGCGGACAGGGGGTTGGGACTGAAGCTTTCTTT. This translates into CASSGQGVGTEAFF. The V gene is TRBV5-1, the J gene TRBJ1-1; 10 bases are a match to TRBD1. The ends lost 4 bases at V and 5 bases at J; junction bases unmatched: 5. The CDR3 is 14 amino acids. Germline assignment: CDR1 SGHRS and CDR2 YFSETQ. The full variable domain, its missing parts supplied by reference TRBV5-1 and TRBJ1-1, is KAGVTQTPRYLIKTRGQQVTLSCSPISGHRSVSWYQQTPGQGLQFLFEYFSETQRNKGNFPGRFSGRQFSNSRSEMNVSTLELGDSALYLCASSGQGVGTEAFFGQGTRLTVV.

V is TRBV12-3 or TRBV12-4 and J is TRBJ1-5, with D possibly being TRBD1 (6 bases). This CDR3 is 18 amino acids long. Trimming took 2 bases from V and 4 from J, leaving 21 bases between them. This CDR3 reads CASSLITESGVLNQPQHF. CDR3 in DNA: TGTGCCAGCAGTTTAATTACAGAATCAGGGGTATTAAATCAGCCCCAGCATTTT.

This clonotype has at least ten counts. The chain recombines TRBV28 with TRBJ2-7; 10 bases are shared with TRBD1. CDR1 MDHEN and CDR2 SYDVKM come from the germline V gene. Trimming removed 4 bases from V and 3 bases from J; junction bases left unmatched: 6. This CDR3 has 15 amino acids. This CDR3 is CASSSYGTGDYEQYF. The CDR3 DNA follows: TGTGCCAGCAGTTCATACGGGACAGGGGACTACGAGCAGTACTTC.

This chain joins TRBV19 and TRBJ2-7; the match to TRBD2 covers 12 bases. The length of the CDR3 is 17 residues. CDR1 LNHDA and CDR2 SQIVND come from the germline V gene (reference sequence). The ends lost 7 bases at V and 2 bases at J; junction bases unmatched: 12. CDR3 sequence (DNA): TGTGCCAGTAATCCGGGACTAGCGGGTCTACCGCCCTACGAGCAGTACTTC. Translating it yields CASNPGLAGLPPYEQYF.

This clonotype was detected many times. The V gene is TRBV4-2, the J gene TRBJ2-3, with D perhaps matching TRBD1 (5 bases). This CDR3 is 14 amino acids long. Trimming removed 1 base from V and 2 bases from J, with 7 bases in between. In germline, CDR1 is LGHNA, CDR2 YNFKEQ. The CDR3 region is CASSQGQYTDTQYF. In nucleotides, the CDR3 is TGTGCCAGCAGCCAAGGACAGTACACAGATACGCAGTATTTT.

V and J are TRBV7-9 and TRBJ2-7; a possible D gene is TRBD1 (6 bases). Trimming cost V 5 bases and J 5 bases, with 10 bases left between them. CDR3 length equals 12 residues. CDR1 is SEHNR, CDR2 FQNEAQ, per germline (reference sequence). For the CDR3, the DNA is TGTGCCAGCAGCCCCGACAGGCACGAGCAGTACTTC. Its protein product is CASSPDRHEQYF.

The chain recombines TRBV15 with TRBJ2-5; D unclear. CDR1 and CDR2 (germline): LNHNV, YYDKDF (reference sequence). The CDR3 contains 15 residues. Deletions cut 0 bases from V and 4 bases from J, with 12 bases between. CDR3 sequence: CATSRDVKAPETQYF. CDR3 in DNA: TGTGCCACCAGCAGAGATGTGAAGGCCCCAGAGACCCAGTACTTC.

V gene TRBV7-9 combines with J gene TRBJ1-4, with TRBD1 as a possible D gene (6 bases). The V gene's germline CDR1 is SEHNR and CDR2 FQNEAQ (reference sequence). This CDR3 is 18 amino acids long. Trimming shortened V by 3 bases and J by 2 bases, and 19 bases separated the two germline ends. The CDR3 DNA follows: TGTGCCAGCAGCTTCATCTTCGGGGGGCAGGGGACTAATGAAAAACTGTTTTTT. Amino acids: CASSFIFGGQGTNEKLFF.

J is TRBJ2-1 and V is TRBV6-1, with unresolved D. The CDR3 is made up of 13 amino acids. V lost 1 base to trimming and J lost 4 bases, with 5 bases between them. Germline V gene sequence: CDR1 MNHNS, CDR2 SASEGT. The CDR3 protein is CASSEGGYNEQFF. CDR3 DNA sequence: TGTGCCAGCAGTGAAGGGGGATACAATGAGCAGTTCTTC.

This clonotype was recorded only once. The V and J genes are TRBV12-3 or TRBV12-4 and TRBJ2-3, with 9 bases matching TRBD2. The CDR3 loop spans 14 amino acids. J lost 2 bases, V lost 6 bases, and 3 bases had no gene match. The CDR3 DNA follows: TGTGCCAGCAGCGTAGCGGGAGTCACAGATACGCAGTATTTT. Translating gives CASSVAGVTDTQYF.

The chain couples TRBV19 to TRBJ2-1; 8 nucleotides match TRBD1. V was pared by 10 bases and J by 0 bases, with 8 bases of the junction left unmatched. CDR1 is LNHDA, CDR2 SQIVND, per germline (reference sequence). The CDR3 is 15 residues long. In DNA, the CDR3 is TGTGCCACGATAAGACAGGGGAGCTCCTACAATGAGCAGTTCTTC. Residues: CATIRQGSSYNEQFF.